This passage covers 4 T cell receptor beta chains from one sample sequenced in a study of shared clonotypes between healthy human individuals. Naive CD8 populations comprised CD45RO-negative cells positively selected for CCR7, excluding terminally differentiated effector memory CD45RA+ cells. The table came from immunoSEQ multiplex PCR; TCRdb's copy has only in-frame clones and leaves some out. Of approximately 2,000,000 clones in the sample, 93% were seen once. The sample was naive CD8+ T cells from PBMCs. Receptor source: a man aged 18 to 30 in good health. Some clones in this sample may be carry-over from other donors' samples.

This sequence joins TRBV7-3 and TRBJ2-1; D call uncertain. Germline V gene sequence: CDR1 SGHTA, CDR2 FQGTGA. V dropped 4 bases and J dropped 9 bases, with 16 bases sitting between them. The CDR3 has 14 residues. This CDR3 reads CASSSRRTEGEQFF. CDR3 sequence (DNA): TGTGCCAGCAGCTCCCGCAGGACGGAAGGTGAGCAGTTCTTC.

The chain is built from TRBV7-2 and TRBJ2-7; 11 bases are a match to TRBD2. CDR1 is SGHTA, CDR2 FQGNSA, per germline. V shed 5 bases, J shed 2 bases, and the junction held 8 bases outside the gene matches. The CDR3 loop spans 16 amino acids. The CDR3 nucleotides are TGTGCCAGCAGCACCCGGACTAGCGGGTTCCCCTACGAGCAGTACTTC. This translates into CASSTRTSGFPYEQYF.

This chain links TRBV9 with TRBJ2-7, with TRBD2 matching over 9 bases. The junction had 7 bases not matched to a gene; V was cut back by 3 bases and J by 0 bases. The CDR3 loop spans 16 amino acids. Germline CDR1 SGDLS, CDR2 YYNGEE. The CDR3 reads CASSDNSGSGSYEQYF. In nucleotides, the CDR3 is TGTGCCAGCAGCGATAATAGCGGGAGTGGCTCCTACGAGCAGTACTTC.

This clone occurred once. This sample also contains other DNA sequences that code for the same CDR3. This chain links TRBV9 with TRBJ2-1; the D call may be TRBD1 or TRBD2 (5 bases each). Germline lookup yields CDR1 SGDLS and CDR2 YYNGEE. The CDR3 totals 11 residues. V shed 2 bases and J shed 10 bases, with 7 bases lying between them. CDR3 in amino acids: CASSVGTEQFF. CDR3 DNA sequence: TGTGCCAGCAGCGTCGGGACCGAGCAGTTCTTC.